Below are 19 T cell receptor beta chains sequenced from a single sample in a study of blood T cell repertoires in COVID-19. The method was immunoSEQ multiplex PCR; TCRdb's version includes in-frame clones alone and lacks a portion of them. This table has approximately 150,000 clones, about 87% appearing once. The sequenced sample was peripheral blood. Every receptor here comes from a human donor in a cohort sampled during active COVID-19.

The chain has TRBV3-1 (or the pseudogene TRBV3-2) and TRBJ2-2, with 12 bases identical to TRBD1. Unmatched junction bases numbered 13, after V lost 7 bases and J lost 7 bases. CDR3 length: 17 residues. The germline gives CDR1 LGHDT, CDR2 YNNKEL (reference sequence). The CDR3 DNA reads TGTGCCAGCACCCCCGGGACAGGGGGCTTTGAACACGGGGAGCTGTTTTTT. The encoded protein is CASTPGTGGFEHGELFF.

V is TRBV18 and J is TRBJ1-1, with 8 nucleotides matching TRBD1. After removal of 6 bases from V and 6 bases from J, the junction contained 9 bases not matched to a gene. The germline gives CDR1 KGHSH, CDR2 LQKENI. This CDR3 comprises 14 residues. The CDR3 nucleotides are TGTGCCAGCTCCCGTGCGACAGGGGCCTCTGAAGCTTTCTTT. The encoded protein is CASSRATGASEAFF.

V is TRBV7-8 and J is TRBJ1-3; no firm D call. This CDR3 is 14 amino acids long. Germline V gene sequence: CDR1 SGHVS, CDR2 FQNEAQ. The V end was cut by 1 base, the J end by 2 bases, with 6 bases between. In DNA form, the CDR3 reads TGTGCCAGCAGCTTAGTCGAGGCTGGAAACACCATATATTTT. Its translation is CASSLVEAGNTIYF.

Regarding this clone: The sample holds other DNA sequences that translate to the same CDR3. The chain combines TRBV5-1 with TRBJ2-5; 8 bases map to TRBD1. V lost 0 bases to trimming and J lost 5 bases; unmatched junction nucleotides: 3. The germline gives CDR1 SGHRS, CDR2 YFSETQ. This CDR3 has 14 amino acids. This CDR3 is CASSLGQGRETQYF. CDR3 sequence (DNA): TGCGCCAGCAGCTTGGGACAGGGGCGCGAGACCCAGTACTTC.

The CDR3 protein is CASSMRRGDGYTF. The DNA of the CDR3 is TGTGCCAGTAGTATGAGGAGGGGCGATGGCTACACCTTC. V is TRBV19 and J is TRBJ1-2; tentative D call: TRBD1 (5 bases). The CDR3 sequence is 13 residues long. Germline V gene data show CDR1 as LNHDA and CDR2 as SQIVND (reference sequence). Trimming stripped 3 bases from V and 6 bases from J, with 11 bases between. The whole variable domain, filled in from reference TRBV19 and TRBJ1-2, reads DGGITQSPKYLFRKEGQNVTLSCEQNLNHDAMYWYRQDPGQGLRLIYYSQIVNDFQKGDIAEGYSVSREKKESFPLTVTSAQKNPTAFYLCASSMRRGDGYTFGSGTRLTVV.

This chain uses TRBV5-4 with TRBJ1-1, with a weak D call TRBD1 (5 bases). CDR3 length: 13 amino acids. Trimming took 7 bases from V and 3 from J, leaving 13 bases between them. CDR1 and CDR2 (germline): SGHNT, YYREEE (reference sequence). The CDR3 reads CASQRGYDTEAFF. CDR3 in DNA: TGTGCCAGCCAAAGGGGATACGACACTGAAGCTTTCTTT.

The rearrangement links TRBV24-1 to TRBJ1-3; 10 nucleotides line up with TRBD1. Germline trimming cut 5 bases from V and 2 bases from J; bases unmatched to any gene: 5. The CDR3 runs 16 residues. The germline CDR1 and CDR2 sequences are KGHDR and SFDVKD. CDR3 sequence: CATSGGDRGAGNTIYF. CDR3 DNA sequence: TGTGCCACCAGTGGTGGGGACAGGGGCGCTGGAAACACCATATATTTT.

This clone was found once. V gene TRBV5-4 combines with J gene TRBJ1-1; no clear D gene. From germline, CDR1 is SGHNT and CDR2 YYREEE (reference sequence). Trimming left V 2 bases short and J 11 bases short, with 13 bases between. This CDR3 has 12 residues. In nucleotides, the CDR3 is TGTGCCAGCAGCTTCCCCGGGAACGGGGCTTTCTTT. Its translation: CASSFPGNGAFF.

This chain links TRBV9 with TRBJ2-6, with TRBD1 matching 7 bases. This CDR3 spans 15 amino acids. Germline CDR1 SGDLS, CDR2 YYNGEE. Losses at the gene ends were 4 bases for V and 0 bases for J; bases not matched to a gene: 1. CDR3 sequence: CASSRQGSGANVLTF. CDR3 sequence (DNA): TGTGCCAGCAGCAGACAGGGCTCTGGGGCCAACGTCCTGACTTTC. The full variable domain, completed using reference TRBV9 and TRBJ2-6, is DSGVTQTPKHLITATGQRVTLRCSPRSGDLSVYWYQQSLDQGLQFLIQYYNGEERAKGNILERFSAQQFPDLHSELNLSSLELGDSALYFCASSRQGSGANVLTFGAGSRLTVL.

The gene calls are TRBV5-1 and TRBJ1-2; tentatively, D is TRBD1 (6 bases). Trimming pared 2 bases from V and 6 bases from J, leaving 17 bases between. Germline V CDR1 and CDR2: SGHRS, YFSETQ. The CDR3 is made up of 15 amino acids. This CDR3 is CASSLTLSTGNGYTF. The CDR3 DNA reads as TGCGCCAGCAGCTTAACCCTCTCCACAGGGAATGGCTACACCTTC. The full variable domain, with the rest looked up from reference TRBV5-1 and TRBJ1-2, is KAGVTQTPRYLIKTRGQQVTLSCSPISGHRSVSWYQQTPGQGLQFLFEYFSETQRNKGNFPGRFSGRQFSNSRSEMNVSTLELGDSALYLCASSLTLSTGNGYTFGSGTRLTVV.

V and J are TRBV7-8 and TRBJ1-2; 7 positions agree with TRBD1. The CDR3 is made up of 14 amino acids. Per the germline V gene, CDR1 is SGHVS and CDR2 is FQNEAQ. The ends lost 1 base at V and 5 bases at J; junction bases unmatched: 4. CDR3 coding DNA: TGTGCCAGCAGCTTAGGGACAGGCGGTTATGGCTACACCTTC. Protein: CASSLGTGGYGYTF.

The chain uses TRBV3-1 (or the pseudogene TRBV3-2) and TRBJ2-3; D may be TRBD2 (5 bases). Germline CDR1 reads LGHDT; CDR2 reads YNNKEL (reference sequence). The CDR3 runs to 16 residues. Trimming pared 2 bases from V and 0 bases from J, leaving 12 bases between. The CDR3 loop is CASSQTTRDSTDTQYF. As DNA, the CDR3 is TGTGCCAGCAGCCAAACTACTAGGGATAGCACAGATACGCAGTATTTT.

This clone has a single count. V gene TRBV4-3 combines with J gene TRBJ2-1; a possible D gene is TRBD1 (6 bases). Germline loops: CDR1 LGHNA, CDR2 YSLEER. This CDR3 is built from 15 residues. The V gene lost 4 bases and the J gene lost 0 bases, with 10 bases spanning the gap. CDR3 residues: CASSPDRFSYNEQFF. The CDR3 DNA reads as TGCGCCAGCAGCCCCGACAGGTTCTCCTACAATGAGCAGTTCTTC.

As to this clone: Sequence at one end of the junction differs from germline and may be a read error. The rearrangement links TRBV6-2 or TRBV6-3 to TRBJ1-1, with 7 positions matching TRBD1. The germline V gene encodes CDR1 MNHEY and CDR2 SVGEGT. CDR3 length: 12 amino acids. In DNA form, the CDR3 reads TGTGCCAGCAGTTACTCTATTACAGGGGCACTCTTT. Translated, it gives CASSYSITGALF.

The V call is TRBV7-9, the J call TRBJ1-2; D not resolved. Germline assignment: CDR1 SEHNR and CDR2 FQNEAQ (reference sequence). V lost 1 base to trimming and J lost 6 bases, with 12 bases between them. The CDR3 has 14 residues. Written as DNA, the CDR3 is TGTGCCAGCAGCTTAGTCGGAGGTGGAGATGGCTACACCTTC. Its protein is CASSLVGGGDGYTF.

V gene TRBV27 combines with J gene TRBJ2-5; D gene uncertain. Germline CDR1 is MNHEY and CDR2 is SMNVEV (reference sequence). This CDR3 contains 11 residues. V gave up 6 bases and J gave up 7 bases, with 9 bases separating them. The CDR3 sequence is CASRFGGTQYF. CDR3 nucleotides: TGTGCCAGCAGGTTCGGTGGGACCCAGTACTTC.

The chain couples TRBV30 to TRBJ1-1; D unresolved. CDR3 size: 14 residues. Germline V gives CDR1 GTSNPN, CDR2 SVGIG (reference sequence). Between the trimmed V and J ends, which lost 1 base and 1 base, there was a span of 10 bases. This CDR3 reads CAWSEAGTNTEAFF. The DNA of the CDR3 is TGTGCCTGGAGTGAGGCAGGAACGAACACTGAAGCTTTCTTT.

This CDR3 is CASSRKPGGAGHNSPLHF. The DNA of the CDR3 is TGTGCCAGCAGTCGCAAGCCGGGGGGCGCCGGGCATAATTCACCCCTCCACTTT. The V gene is TRBV2, the J gene TRBJ1-6; D might be TRBD1 (6 bases). The ends were cut back, 5 bases at V and 5 bases at J, with 22 bases in the middle. The CDR3 covers 18 residues. CDR1 and CDR2 (germline): SNHLY, FYNNEI.

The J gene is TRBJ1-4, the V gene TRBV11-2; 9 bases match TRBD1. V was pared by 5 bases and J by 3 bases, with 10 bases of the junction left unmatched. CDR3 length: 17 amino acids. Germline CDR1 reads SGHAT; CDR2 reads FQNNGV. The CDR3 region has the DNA TGTGCCAGCAGCACCGACAGGGGGAGGGTGGCTAATGAAAAACTGTTTTTT. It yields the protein CASSTDRGRVANEKLFF. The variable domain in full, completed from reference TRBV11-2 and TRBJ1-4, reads EAGVAQSPRYKIIEKRQSVAFWCNPISGHATLYWYQQILGQGPKLLIQFQNNGVVDDSQLPKDRFSAERLKGVDSTLKIQPAKLEDSAVYLCASSTDRGRVANEKLFFGSGTQLSVL.